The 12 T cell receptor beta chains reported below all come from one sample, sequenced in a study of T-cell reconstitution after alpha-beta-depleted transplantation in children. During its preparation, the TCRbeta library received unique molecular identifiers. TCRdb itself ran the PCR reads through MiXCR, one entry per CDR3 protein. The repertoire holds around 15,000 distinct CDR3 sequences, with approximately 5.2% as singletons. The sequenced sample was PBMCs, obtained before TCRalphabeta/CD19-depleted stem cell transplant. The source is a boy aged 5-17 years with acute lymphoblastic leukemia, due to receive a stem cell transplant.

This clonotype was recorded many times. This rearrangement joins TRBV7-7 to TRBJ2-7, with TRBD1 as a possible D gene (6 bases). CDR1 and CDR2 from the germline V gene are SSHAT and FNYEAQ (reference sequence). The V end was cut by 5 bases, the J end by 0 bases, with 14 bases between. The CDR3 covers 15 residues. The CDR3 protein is CASSRRQVVSYEQYF. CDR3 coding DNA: TGTGCCAGCAGCCGCAGACAGGTAGTCTCCTACGAGCAGTACTTC.

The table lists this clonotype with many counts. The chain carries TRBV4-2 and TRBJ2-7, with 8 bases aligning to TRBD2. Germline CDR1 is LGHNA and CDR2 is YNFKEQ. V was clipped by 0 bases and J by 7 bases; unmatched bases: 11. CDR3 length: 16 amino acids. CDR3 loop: CASSQDLGTSFYEQYF. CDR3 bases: TGTGCCAGCAGCCAAGATCTCGGGACTAGTTTTTATGAGCAGTACTTC.

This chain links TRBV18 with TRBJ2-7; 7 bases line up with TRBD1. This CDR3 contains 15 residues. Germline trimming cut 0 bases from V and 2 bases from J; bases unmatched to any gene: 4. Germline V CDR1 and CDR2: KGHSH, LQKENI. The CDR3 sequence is CASSPPGTAAYEQYF. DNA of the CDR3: TGTGCCAGCTCACCACCCGGGACAGCAGCCTACGAGCAGTACTTC.

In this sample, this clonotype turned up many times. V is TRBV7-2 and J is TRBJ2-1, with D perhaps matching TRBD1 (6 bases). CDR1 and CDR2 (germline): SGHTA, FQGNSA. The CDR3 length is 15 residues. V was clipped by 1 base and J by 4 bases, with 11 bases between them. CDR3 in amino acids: CASSLVRDIYNEQFF. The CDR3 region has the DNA TGTGCCAGCAGCTTAGTTAGGGACATTTACAATGAGCAGTTCTTC. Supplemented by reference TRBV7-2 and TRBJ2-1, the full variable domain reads GAGVSQSPSNKVTEKGKDVELRCDPISGHTALYWYRQSLGQGLEFLIYFQGNSAPDKSGLPSDRFSAERTGGSVSTLTIQRTQQEDSAVYLCASSLVRDIYNEQFFGPGTRLTVL.

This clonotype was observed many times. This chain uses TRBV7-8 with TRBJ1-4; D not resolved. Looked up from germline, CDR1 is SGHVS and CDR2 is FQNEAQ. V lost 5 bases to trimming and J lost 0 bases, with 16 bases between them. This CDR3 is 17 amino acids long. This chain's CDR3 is CASSPPRTGATNEKLFF. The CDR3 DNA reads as TGTGCCAGCAGCCCGCCTAGGACGGGAGCAACTAATGAAAAACTGTTTTTT.

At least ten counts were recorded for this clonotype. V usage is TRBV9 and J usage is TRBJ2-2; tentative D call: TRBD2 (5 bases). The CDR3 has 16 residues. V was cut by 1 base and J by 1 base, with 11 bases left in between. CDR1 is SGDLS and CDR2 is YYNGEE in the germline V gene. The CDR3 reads CASSVWVSVNTGELFF. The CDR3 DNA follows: TGTGCCAGCAGCGTATGGGTTAGCGTGAACACCGGGGAGCTGTTTTTT.

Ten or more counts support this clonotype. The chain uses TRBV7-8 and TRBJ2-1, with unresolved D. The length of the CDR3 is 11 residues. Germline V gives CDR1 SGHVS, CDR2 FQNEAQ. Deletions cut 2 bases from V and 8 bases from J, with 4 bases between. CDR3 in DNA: TGTGCCAGCAGCTTATTCGATGAGCAGTTCTTC. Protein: CASSLFDEQFF.

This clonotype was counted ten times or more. CDR3 bases: TGCAGTGCTAGCCCCAACCCGAGACTAGCGGGCTCCTACGAGCAGTACTTC. Protein: CSASPNPRLAGSYEQYF. The chain couples TRBV20-1 to TRBJ2-7; TRBD2 agrees at 10 bases. The CDR3 contains 17 residues. V shed 3 bases and J 0 bases; nucleotides not matched to a gene: 11. CDR1 is DFQATT, CDR2 SNEGSKA, per germline (reference sequence).

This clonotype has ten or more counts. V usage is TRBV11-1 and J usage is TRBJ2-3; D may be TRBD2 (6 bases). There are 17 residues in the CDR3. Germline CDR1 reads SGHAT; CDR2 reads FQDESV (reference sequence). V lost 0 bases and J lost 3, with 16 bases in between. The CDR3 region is CASSLALRAGLTDTQYF. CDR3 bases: TGTGCCAGCAGCTTAGCGCTGAGAGCGGGTCTAACAGATACGCAGTATTTT.

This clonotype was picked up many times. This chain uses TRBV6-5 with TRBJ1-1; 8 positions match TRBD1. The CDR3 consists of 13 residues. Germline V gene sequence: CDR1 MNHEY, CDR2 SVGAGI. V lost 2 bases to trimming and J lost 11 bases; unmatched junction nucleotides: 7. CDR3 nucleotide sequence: TGTGCCAGCAGTTACGGTCAGGGGGCAACGGCTTTCTTT. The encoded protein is CASSYGQGATAFF.

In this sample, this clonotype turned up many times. CDR3 DNA: TGTGCCAGCAGCTTAACGCCAGATGAAAAACTGTTTTTT. It codes for CASSLTPDEKLFF. The chain couples TRBV7-3 to TRBJ1-4; D unresolved. V lost 0 bases, J lost 6 bases, and 5 bases lay in between. CDR3 length equals 13 residues. The germline V gene has CDR1 SGHTA and CDR2 FQGTGA.

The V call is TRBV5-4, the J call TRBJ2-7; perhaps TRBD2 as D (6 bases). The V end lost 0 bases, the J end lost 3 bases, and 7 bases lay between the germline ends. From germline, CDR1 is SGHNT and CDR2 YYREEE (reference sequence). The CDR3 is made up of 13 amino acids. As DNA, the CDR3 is TGTGCCAGCAGCTTGGGGGGGGACTACGAGCAGTACTTC. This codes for CASSLGGDYEQYF.